The subject of this entry is one TCR beta chain. Its antigen remains unknown. The sample originates from a study of Ad26.COV2.S vaccination and SARS-CoV-2 variants. Study-wide context: The study gave Ad26.COV2.S intramuscularly, once or twice 56 days apart. Regarding the study as a whole: Reportedly, after vaccination the spike-specific CD8+ and CD4+ T cell responses displayed substantial breadth.

Repertoires were generated with immunoSEQ multiplex PCR, while TCRdb's copy carries only in-frame clones and drops some. The sample includes around 300,000 clones, 88% seen only once; the top ten take 6.4%. Treatment meaning: around 19 received Ad26.COV2.S at low or high dose, single or two shots; roughly 5 received placebo; per-sample allocation not given. Day 63 after the first injection of vaccine or placebo was the sampling time. In Boston, an adult donor aged 18-55 years took part. Ad26 vector vaccine expressed Wuhan-strain SARS-CoV-2 spike. CDR1 is SGHTA, CDR2 FQGNSA, per germline. Germline trimming cut 3 bases from V and 5 bases from J; bases unmatched to any gene: 5. The CDR3 totals 15 residues.

The sequences come from peripheral blood, collected in a trial of Ad26.COV2.S vaccine versus placebo. The chain carries TRBV7-2 and TRBJ2-2, with TRBD1 matching 8 bases. The receptor was derived from a person between 18 and 65 years old who received the Ad26.COV2.S COVID-19 vaccine or a placebo. The CDR3 DNA reads TGTGCCAGCAGCTTTACAGGGGGTGAGACCGGGGAGCTGTTTTTT. Protein product: CASSFTGGETGELFF.